Below, one T cell receptor beta chain is given with its context. The CDR3 loop spans 14 amino acids. Germline V CDR1 and CDR2: SNHLY, FYNNEI. Trimming removed 3 bases from V and 5 bases from J; junction bases left unmatched: 3. This sample was taken from a study of blood T cell repertoires in COVID-19. The wider study: Spain, Italy and the United States supplied samples that represented acute and convalescent COVID-19.

In the original workflow: Nucleated cell number was recorded as an estimate derived from reference gene primer amplification. TCRdb's table, derived via immunoSEQ multiplex PCR, lists solely in-frame clones and lacks some. The V and J calls and clone size were taken over from that table, and D and trimming were inferred from the DNA. The sample records fewer than 200,000 clones, less than 90% being singletons. The chain combines TRBV2 with TRBJ2-1; 8 bases are a match to TRBD2. The sequence was obtained from a man between 60 and 70 years old with acute or convalescent COVID-19. Sequencing used peripheral blood. CDR3 coding DNA: TGTGCCAGCAGTGAGGGGCGGGGGGACAATGAGCAGTTCTTC. It specifies CASSEGRGDNEQFF.